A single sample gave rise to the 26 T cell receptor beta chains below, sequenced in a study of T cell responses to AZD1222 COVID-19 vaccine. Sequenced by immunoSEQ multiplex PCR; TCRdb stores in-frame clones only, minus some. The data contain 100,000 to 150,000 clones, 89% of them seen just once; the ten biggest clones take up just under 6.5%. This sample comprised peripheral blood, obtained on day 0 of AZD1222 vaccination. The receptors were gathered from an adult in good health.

CDR3 residues: CASSLQGGIDTQYF. CDR3 sequence (DNA): TGCGCCAGCAGCTTACAGGGGGGGATTGATACGCAGTATTTT. The V call is TRBV5-1, the J call TRBJ2-3; the D gene is possibly TRBD1 (8 bases). V was clipped by 2 bases and J by 6 bases, with 13 bases between them. This CDR3 region has 14 residues. Per germline, CDR1 SGHRS and CDR2 YFSETQ.

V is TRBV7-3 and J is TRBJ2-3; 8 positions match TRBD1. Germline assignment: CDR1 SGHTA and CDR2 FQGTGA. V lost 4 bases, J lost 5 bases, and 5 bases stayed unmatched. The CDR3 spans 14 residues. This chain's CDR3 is CASSSRQGLDTQYF. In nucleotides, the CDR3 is TGTGCCAGCAGCTCACGACAGGGGTTAGATACGCAGTATTTT.

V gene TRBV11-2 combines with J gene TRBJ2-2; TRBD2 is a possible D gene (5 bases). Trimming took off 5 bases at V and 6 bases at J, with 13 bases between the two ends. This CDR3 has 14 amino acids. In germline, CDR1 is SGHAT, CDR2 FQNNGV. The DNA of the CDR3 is TGTGCCAGCAGCGACTTGGCGGGCGCCGGGGAGCTGTTTTTT. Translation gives CASSDLAGAGELFF. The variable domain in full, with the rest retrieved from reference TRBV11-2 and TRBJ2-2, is EAGVAQSPRYKIIEKRQSVAFWCNPISGHATLYWYQQILGQGPKLLIQFQNNGVVDDSQLPKDRFSAERLKGVDSTLKIQPAKLEDSAVYLCASSDLAGAGELFFGEGSRLTVL.

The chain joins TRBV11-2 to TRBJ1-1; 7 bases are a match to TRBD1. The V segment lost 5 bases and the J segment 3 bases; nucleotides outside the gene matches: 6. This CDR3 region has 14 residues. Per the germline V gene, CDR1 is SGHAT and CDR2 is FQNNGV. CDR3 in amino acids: CASSVDREHTEAFF. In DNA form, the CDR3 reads TGTGCCAGCAGCGTCGACAGGGAGCACACTGAAGCTTTCTTT. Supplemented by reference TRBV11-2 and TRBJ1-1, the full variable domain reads EAGVAQSPRYKIIEKRQSVAFWCNPISGHATLYWYQQILGQGPKLLIQFQNNGVVDDSQLPKDRFSAERLKGVDSTLKIQPAKLEDSAVYLCASSVDREHTEAFFGQGTRLTVV.

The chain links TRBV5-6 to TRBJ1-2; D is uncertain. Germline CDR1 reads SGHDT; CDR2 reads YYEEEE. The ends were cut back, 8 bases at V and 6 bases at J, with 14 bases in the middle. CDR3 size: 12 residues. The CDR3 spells CASLKLRNGYTF. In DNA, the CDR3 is TGTGCCAGTTTAAAGCTTCGGAATGGCTACACCTTC.

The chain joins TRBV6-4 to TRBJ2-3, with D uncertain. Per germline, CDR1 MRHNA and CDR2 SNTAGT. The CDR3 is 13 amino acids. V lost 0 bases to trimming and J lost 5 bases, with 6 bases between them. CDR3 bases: TGTGCCAGCAGTGACTCTCGCCGAGATACGCAGTATTTT. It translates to CASSDSRRDTQYF.

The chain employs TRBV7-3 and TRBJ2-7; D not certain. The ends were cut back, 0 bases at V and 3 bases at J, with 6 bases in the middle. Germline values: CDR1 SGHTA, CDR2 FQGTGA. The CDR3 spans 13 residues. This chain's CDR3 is CASSLTDRYEQYF. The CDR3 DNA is TGTGCCAGCAGCTTAACAGATCGCTACGAGCAGTACTTC.

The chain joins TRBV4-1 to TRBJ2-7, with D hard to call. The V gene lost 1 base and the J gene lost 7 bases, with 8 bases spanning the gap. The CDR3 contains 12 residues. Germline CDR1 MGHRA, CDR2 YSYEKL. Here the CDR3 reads CASSQVGGEQYF. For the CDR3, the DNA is TGCGCCAGCAGCCAAGTAGGTGGGGAGCAGTACTTC.

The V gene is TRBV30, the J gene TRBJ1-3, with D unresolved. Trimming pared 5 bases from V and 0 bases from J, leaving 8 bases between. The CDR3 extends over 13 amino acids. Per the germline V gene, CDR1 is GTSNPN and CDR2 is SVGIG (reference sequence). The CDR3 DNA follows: TGTGCCTGGGACACGGCCTCTGGAAACACCATATATTTT. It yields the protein CAWDTASGNTIYF.

This CDR3 reads CASSLGTLFVGTQYF. The CDR3 DNA reads as TGTGCCAGCAGCTTGGGGACCCTTTTTGTCGGGACCCAGTACTTC. The chain uses TRBV7-6 and TRBJ2-5; either TRBD1 or TRBD2 may fit D (5 bases each). With 3 bases removed from V and 7 bases from J, the gap between germline ends came to 18 bases. From germline, CDR1 is SGHVS and CDR2 FNYEAQ. The length of the CDR3 is 15 residues.

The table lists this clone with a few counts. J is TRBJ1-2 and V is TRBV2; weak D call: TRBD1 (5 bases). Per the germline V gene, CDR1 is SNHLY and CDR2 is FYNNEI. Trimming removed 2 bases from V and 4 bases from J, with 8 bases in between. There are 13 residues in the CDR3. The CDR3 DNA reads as TGTGCCAGCAGTGAACAGGGTCTCTATGGCTACACCTTC. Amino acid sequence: CASSEQGLYGYTF.

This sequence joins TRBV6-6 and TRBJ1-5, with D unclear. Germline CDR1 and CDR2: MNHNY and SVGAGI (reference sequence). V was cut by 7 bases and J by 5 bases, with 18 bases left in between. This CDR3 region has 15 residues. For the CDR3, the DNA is TGTGCCAGCACCCCGGGGTTCCCCGCGGATCAGCCCCAGCATTTT. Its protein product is CASTPGFPADQPQHF.

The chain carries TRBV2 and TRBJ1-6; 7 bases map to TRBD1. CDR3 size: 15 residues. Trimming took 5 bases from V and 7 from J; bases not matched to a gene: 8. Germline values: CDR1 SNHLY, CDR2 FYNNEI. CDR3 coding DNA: TGTGCCAGCAGTCAATGGGGGACAGACAATTCACCCCTCCACTTT. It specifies CASSQWGTDNSPLHF. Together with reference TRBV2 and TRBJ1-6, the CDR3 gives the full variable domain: EPEVTQTPSHQVTQMGQEVILRCVPISNHLYFYWYRQILGQKVEFLVSFYNNEISEKSEIFDDQFSVERPDGSNFTLKIRSTKLEDSAMYFCASSQWGTDNSPLHFGNGTRLTVT.

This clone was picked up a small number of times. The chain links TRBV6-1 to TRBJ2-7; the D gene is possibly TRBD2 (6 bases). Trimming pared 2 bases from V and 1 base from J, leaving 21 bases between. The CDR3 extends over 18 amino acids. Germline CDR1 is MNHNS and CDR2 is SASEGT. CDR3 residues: CASSEKGLLGGASYEQYF. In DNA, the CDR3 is TGTGCCAGCAGTGAAAAGGGGTTATTAGGCGGGGCATCCTACGAGCAGTACTTC.

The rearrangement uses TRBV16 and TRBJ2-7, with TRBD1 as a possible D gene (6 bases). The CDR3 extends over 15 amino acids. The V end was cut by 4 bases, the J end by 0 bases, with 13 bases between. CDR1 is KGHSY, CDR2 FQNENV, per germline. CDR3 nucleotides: TGTGCCAGCAGCCCCCAGGGGCAAAGCTCCTACGAGCAGTACTTC. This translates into CASSPQGQSSYEQYF.

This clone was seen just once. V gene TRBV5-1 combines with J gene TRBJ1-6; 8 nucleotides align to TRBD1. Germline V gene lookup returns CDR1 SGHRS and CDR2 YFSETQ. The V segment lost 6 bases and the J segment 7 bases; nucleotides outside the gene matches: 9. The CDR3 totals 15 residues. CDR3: CASTPRTGSNSPLHF. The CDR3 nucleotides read TGCGCCAGCACCCCGCGGACAGGGTCCAATTCACCCCTCCACTTT.

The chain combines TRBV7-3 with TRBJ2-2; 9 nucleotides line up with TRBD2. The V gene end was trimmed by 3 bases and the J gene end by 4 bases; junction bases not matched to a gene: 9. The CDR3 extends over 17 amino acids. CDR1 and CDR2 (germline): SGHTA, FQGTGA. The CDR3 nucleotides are TGTGCCAGCAGCTTGGGACCAGCGGGGGGTCCCACCGGGGAGCTGTTTTTT. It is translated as CASSLGPAGGPTGELFF.

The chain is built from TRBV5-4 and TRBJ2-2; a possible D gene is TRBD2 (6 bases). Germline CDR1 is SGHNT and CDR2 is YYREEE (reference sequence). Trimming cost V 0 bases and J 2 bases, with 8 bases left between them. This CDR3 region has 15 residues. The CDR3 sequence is CASSLAGVNTGELFF. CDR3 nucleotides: TGTGCCAGCAGCTTGGCGGGGGTCAACACCGGGGAGCTGTTTTTT. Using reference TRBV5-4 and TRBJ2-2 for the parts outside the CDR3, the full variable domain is ETGVTQSPTHLIKTRGQQVTLRCSSQSGHNTVSWYQQALGQGPQFIFQYYREEENGRGNFPPRFSGLQFPNYSSELNVNALELDDSALYLCASSLAGVNTGELFFGEGSRLTVL.

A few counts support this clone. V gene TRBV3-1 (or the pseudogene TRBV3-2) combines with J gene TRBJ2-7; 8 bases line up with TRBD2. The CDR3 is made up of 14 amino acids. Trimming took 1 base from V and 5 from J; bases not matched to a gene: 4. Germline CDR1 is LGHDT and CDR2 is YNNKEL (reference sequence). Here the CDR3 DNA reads TGTGCCAGCAGCCAAGCGGGGGGGGCCCACGAGCAGTACTTC. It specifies CASSQAGGAHEQYF.

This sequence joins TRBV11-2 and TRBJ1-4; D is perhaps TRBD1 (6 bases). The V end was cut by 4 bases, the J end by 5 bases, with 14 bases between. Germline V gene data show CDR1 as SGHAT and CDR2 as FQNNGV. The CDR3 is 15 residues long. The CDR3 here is CASSSRGQPNEKLFF. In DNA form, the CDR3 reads TGTGCCAGCAGCTCCCGGGGGCAGCCCAATGAAAAACTGTTTTTT.

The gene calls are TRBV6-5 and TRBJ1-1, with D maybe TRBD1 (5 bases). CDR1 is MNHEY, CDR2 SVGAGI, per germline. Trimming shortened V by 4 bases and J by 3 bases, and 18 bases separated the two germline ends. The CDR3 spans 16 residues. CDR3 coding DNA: TGTGCCAGCAGTTTAGGGGACGGGAATTGGGACACTGAAGCTTTCTTT. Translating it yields CASSLGDGNWDTEAFF.

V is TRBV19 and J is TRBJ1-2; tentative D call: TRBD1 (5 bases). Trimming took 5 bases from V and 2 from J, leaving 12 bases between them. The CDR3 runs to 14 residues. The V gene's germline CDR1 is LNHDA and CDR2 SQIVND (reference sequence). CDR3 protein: CASSFQGRNYGYTF. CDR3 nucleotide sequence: TGTGCCAGTAGTTTTCAGGGTAGGAACTATGGCTACACCTTC.

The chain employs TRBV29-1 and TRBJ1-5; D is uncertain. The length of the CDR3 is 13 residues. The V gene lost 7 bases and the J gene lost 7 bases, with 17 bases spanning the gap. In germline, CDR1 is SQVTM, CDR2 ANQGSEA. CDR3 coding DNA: TGCAGCGCGCTCTCATTTGCGGGCCAGCCCCAGCATTTT. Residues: CSALSFAGQPQHF.

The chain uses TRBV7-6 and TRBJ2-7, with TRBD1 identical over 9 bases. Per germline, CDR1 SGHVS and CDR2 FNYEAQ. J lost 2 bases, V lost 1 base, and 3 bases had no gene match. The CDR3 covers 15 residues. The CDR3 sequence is CASSLGGTGPYEQYF. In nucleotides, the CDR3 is TGTGCCAGCAGCTTAGGGGGGACAGGGCCCTACGAGCAGTACTTC.

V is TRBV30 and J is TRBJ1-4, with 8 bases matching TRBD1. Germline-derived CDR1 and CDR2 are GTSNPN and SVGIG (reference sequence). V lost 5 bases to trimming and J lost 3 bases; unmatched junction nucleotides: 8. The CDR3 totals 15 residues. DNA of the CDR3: TGTGCCTGGTCCAAGACAGGGGTGCCTAATGAAAAACTGTTTTTT. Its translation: CAWSKTGVPNEKLFF.

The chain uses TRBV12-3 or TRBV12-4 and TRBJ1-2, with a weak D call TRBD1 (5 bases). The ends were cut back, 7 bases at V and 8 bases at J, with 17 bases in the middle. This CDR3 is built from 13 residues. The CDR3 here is CASTGARVGGYTF. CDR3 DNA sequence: TGTGCCAGCACCGGGGCCAGGGTCGGGGGCTACACCTTC.